This TCR beta chain was captured by sequencing in a study of blood T cell repertoires in COVID-19. Study in general: Samples taken during acute and convalescent COVID-19 were collected in the United States, Italy and Spain. T cells, B-cell-depleted T cells, or PBMCs provided the cDNA or gDNA that served as material.

The CDR3 extends over 16 amino acids. Per the germline V gene, CDR1 is LNHDA and CDR2 is SQIVND (reference sequence). Trimming removed 3 bases at V and 2 bases at J, with 14 bases between. Some clones are missing from TCRdb's copy, which holds only in-frame ones; the method was immunoSEQ multiplex PCR. Found here are about 130,000 clones, 65% to 85% of them singletons; the top ten hold roughly 15%. This clone was recorded a few times. J is TRBJ1-3 and V is TRBV19; D uncertain. The source is an elderly woman with acute or convalescent COVID-19. Sequences were obtained from peripheral blood. In DNA, the CDR3 is TGTGCCAGTAGTATTCCGGGAGGAAGGACTGGAAACACCATATATTTT. Protein product: CASSIPGGRTGNTIYF.